What follows are 12 T cell receptor beta chains derived from one specimen sequenced in a study of T-cell reconstitution after alpha-beta-depleted transplantation in children. TCRbeta library preparation incorporated unique molecular identifiers. TCRdb re-called the PCR reads with MiXCR, one entry per CDR3 protein. The repertoire holds over 400,000 distinct CDR3 sequences, with approximately 42% as singletons. This material consisted of PBMCs, taken before TCRalphabeta/CD19-depleted stem cell transplant. These receptors came from a girl aged 2 to 9 with aplastic anemia, due to receive a stem cell transplant.

A remark on this clonotype: An end of the junction does not agree with germline; a read error may underlie this. V is TRBV20-1 and J is TRBJ2-1; 10 bases fit TRBD1. The CDR3 covers 11 residues. CDR1 is DFQATT and CDR2 is SNEGSKA in the germline V gene (reference sequence). The CDR3 reads CSAHRRDRGIF. DNA of the CDR3: TGCAGTGCTCACCGCCGGGACAGGGGAATCTTC.

The chain is built from TRBV12-3 or TRBV12-4 and TRBJ1-2; possible D gene TRBD1, 6 bases. The CDR3 is 13 residues long. With 3 bases removed from V and 8 bases from J, the gap between germline ends came to 13 bases. In DNA, the CDR3 is TGTGCCAGCAGTTTCGCCAGGGGCCTAGGCTACACCTTC. Protein: CASSFARGLGYTF.

Only one count was recorded for this clonotype. The V gene is TRBV20-1, the J gene TRBJ2-3; 13 bases match TRBD2. The germline CDR1 and CDR2 sequences are DFQATT and SNEGSKA (reference sequence). There are 15 residues in the CDR3. Trimming took 5 bases from V and 1 from J; bases not matched to a gene: 3. The CDR3: CSASLAGGRTDTQYF. The CDR3, as DNA: TGCAGTGCTTCACTAGCGGGAGGGCGCACAGATACGCAGTATTTT.

In its sample, this clonotype was seen a few times. This chain links TRBV7-2 with TRBJ2-3; TRBD1 agrees at 9 bases. V lost 3 bases to trimming and J lost 1 base; unmatched junction nucleotides: 5. This CDR3 is 16 amino acids long. Germline lookup yields CDR1 SGHTA and CDR2 FQGNSA. The DNA of the CDR3 is TGTGCCAGCAGCTTTCAAACAGGGGGCCGCACAGATACGCAGTATTTT. As protein: CASSFQTGGRTDTQYF.

The chain combines TRBV6-5 with TRBJ1-1, with D hard to call. V lost 2 bases and J lost 0, with 19 bases in between. CDR3 length: 18 amino acids. CDR1 is MNHEY, CDR2 SVGAGI, per germline. As DNA, the CDR3 is TGTGCCAGCAGTTACAGCAAACGGTTCGTAGGTATGAACACTGAAGCTTTCTTT. Residues: CASSYSKRFVGMNTEAFF.

This clonotype was recorded a few times. The J gene is TRBJ2-6, the V gene TRBV7-9, with a tentative D call TRBD1 (5 bases). The CDR3 runs to 15 residues. Germline V CDR1 and CDR2: SEHNR, FQNEAQ (reference sequence). Between the trimmed V and J ends, which lost 6 bases and 4 bases, there was a span of 13 bases. CDR3 amino acids: CASSKQGGGANVLTF. CDR3 DNA: TGTGCCAGCAGTAAGCAGGGTGGCGGGGCCAACGTCCTGACTTTC.

This clonotype came up a few times. J is TRBJ2-3 and V is TRBV20-1; D is unclear. The ends were cut back, 3 bases at V and 4 bases at J, with 8 bases in the middle. The CDR3 consists of 12 residues. CDR1 is DFQATT and CDR2 is SNEGSKA in the germline V gene (reference sequence). For the CDR3, the DNA is TGCAGTGCTAGGCTAAGCGCAGATACGCAGTATTTT. Residues: CSARLSADTQYF.

V gene TRBV20-1 combines with J gene TRBJ2-5, with a possible D match to TRBD2 (6 bases). Trimming pared 5 bases from V and 4 bases from J, leaving 11 bases between. The CDR3 has 12 residues. Germline CDR1 DFQATT, CDR2 SNEGSKA (reference sequence). This chain's CDR3 is CSAWGLGETQYF. Here the CDR3 DNA reads TGCAGTGCTTGGGGACTCGGAGAGACCCAGTACTTC.

V usage is TRBV7-2 and J usage is TRBJ1-2, with D unclear. Trimming pared 5 bases from V and 10 bases from J, leaving 14 bases between. Germline CDR1 and CDR2: SGHTA and FQGNSA. The CDR3 spans 12 residues. For the CDR3, the DNA is TGTGCCAGCAGCCCTCACGTCCCCTACTACACCTTC. This translates into CASSPHVPYYTF.

The chain combines TRBV7-9 with TRBJ1-2; TRBD1 is a possible D gene (6 bases). Trimming removed 5 bases from V and 6 bases from J, with 16 bases in between. CDR3 size: 14 residues. Germline V CDR1 and CDR2: SEHNR, FQNEAQ (reference sequence). Written as DNA, the CDR3 is TGTGCCAGCAGCCGCAATACAGGGTACGATGGCTACACCTTC. Amino acids: CASSRNTGYDGYTF.

The chain combines TRBV5-1 with TRBJ2-1; D is possibly TRBD1 or TRBD2 (6 bases each). CDR3 length: 15 residues. Per germline, CDR1 SGHRS and CDR2 YFSETQ. Trimming shortened V by 4 bases and J by 7 bases, and 18 bases separated the two germline ends. CDR3 DNA: TGCGCCAGCAGCCCAATGGGCCGGGGGCCGAATGAGCAGTTCTTC. Translation gives CASSPMGRGPNEQFF.

V gene TRBV15 combines with J gene TRBJ2-7; 7 bases align to TRBD2. The CDR3 has 14 residues. Germline lookup yields CDR1 LNHNV and CDR2 YYDKDF (reference sequence). V lost 1 base and J lost 5; bases outside the gene matches: 5. CDR3: CATSRVVTSNEQYF. The CDR3 coding sequence is TGTGCCACCAGCAGAGTAGTGACTAGCAACGAGCAGTACTTC.